A selection of T cell receptor beta chains follows, all from one sample in a study of blood T cell repertoires in COVID-19. Clones were read by immunoSEQ multiplex PCR, and TCRdb kept only the in-frame ones, dropping some. The data contain some 49,000 clones, roughly nine tenths of them singletons. The sequenced material came from peripheral blood. The source of these receptors is a man aged 70 or older with active COVID-19. Both conserved end residues are part of each CDR3. The D gene is left open where the match is weak. Size values are once, few and many counts, or a class for expanded clones, and some rows have none.

>TRBV9|TRBJ1-6|.|once
CASSVDSSPLHF
TGTGCCAGCAGCGTAGACTCTTCACCCCTCCACTTT
>TRBV7-9|TRBJ2-7|TRBD2|.
CASSPGLTGYEQYF
TGTGCCAGCAGCCCGGGACTAACCGGTTACGAGCAGTACTTC
>TRBV10-2|TRBJ2-2|TRBD2|.
CASRGSHSPYLAGGVTGELFF
TGCGCCAGCAGGGGTTCCCATTCCCCCTACTTAGCGGGGGGGGTTACCGGGGAGCTGTTTTTT
>TRBV6-6|TRBJ2-1|.|.
CASTLRRDEAGNEQFF
TGTGCCAGCACCCTACGGCGAGATGAGGCGGGCAATGAGCAGTTCTTC
>TRBV6-5|TRBJ2-6|.|.
CASSYSLQSGANVLTF
TGTGCCAGCAGTTACTCTTTACAGTCTGGGGCCAACGTCCTGACTTTC
>TRBV4-2|TRBJ2-1|.|once
CASSLSGGISYNEQFF
TGTGCCAGCAGCCTGAGTGGGGGGATTTCCTACAATGAGCAGTTCTTC
>TRBV27|TRBJ2-7|TRBD2|.
CASSLPGGEQYF
TGTGCCAGCAGTTTACCGGGGGGCGAGCAGTACTTC
>TRBV28|TRBJ2-4|TRBD1|.
CASSLLGTGRAKNIQYF
TGTGCCAGCAGTTTATTAGGGACAGGGAGGGCCAAAAACATTCAGTACTTC
>TRBV29-1|TRBJ2-7|TRBD1|.
CSVAWDRGTEQYF
TGCAGCGTTGCTTGGGACAGGGGGACCGAGCAGTACTTC
>TRBV6-5|TRBJ1-2|.|few
CASSYATLQGPYTF
TGTGCCAGCAGTTACGCTACTTTACAGGGACCCTACACCTTC
>TRBV6-2/TRBV6-3|TRBJ1-1|TRBD1|few
CASSGQAWGTEAFF
TGTGCCAGCAGTGGACAGGCTTGGGGCACTGAAGCTTTCTTT
>TRBV6-2/TRBV6-3|TRBJ1-2|TRBD1|.
CASSYSVQGAGNYGYTF
TGTGCCAGCAGTTACTCGGTACAGGGGGCGGGTAACTATGGCTACACCTTC
>TRBV7-2|TRBJ2-7|.|.
CASSLAPQGGTYEQYF
TGTGCCAGCAGCTTAGCGCCCCAGGGGGGAACCTACGAGCAGTACTTC
>TRBV6-2/TRBV6-3|TRBJ2-7|TRBD1|.
CASSYLGTATDYEQYF
TGTGCCAGCAGTTACCTAGGGACAGCCACTGACTACGAGCAGTACTTC
>TRBV9|TRBJ2-7|.|.
CASSSIPMVEQYF
TGTGCCAGCAGCTCTATCCCCATGGTCGAGCAGTACTTC
>TRBV9|TRBJ2-4|TRBD1|.
CASSNTGGGNGIQYF
TGTGCCAGCAGCAACACAGGGGGCGGGAACGGCATTCAGTACTTC
>TRBV28|TRBJ2-5|.|.
CASSSPGQETQYF
TGTGCCAGCAGCTCACCGGGGCAAGAGACCCAGTACTTC
>TRBV28|TRBJ2-1|.|.
CASRDGVSTYNEQFF
TGTGCCAGCAGAGACGGGGTTTCAACCTACAATGAGCAGTTCTTC
>TRBV24-1|TRBJ2-1|.|.
CATSDPETGTYEQFF
TGTGCCACCAGTGATCCGGAGACCGGGACATATGAGCAGTTCTTC
>TRBV4-1|TRBJ2-7|.|.
CANPTSYEQYF
TGCGCCAACCCGACTAGTTACGAGCAGTACTTC
>TRBV7-3|TRBJ2-3|TRBD1|once
CASSFGQAGTDTQYF
TGTGCCAGCAGCTTCGGACAGGCGGGCACAGATACGCAGTATTTT
>TRBV7-6|TRBJ2-2|TRBD1|.
CASSHRDRGYGELFF
TGTGCCAGCAGCCACCGGGACAGGGGTTACGGGGAGCTGTTTTTT
>TRBV18|TRBJ2-1|.|.
CASSPMATNNEQFF
TGTGCCAGCTCACCCATGGCAACCAACAATGAGCAGTTCTTC
>TRBV6-6|TRBJ1-2|TRBD1|.
CASSYSRGDSGYTF
TGTGCCAGCAGTTACTCCAGGGGGGATAGTGGCTACACCTTC
>TRBV6-5|TRBJ2-1|TRBD1|.
CASRNRQGAYNEQFF
TGTGCCAGCAGAAACAGACAGGGAGCCTACAATGAGCAGTTCTTC
>TRBV25-1|TRBJ2-6|TRBD1|.
CASSFGQGVSGANVLTF
TGTGCCAGCAGTTTCGGACAGGGGGTCTCTGGGGCCAACGTCCTGACTTTC
>TRBV11-3|TRBJ2-3|TRBD2|.
CASSPGGAGDTQYF
TGTGCCAGCAGCCCCGGGGGGGCCGGAGATACGCAGTATTTT
>TRBV6-5|TRBJ2-5|TRBD1|.
CASSYAGQGHETQYF
TGTGCCAGCAGTTACGCAGGACAGGGGCACGAGACCCAGTACTTC
>TRBV6-2/TRBV6-3|TRBJ2-2|.|.
CASSPDRRNTGELFF
TGTGCCAGCAGTCCAGACAGGAGGAACACCGGGGAGCTGTTTTTT
>TRBV2|TRBJ1-4|.|.
CASSGAVRGKLFF
TGTGCCAGCAGTGGGGCCGTTAGGGGAAAACTGTTTTTT
>TRBV7-9|TRBJ1-2|TRBD1|few
CASSLGGQGYLNGYTF
TGTGCCAGCAGCTTAGGAGGACAGGGCTACCTTAATGGCTACACCTTC
>TRBV28|TRBJ2-7|.|.
CASIRGYEQYF
TGTGCCAGCATCCGCGGCTACGAGCAGTACTTC
>TRBV5-1|TRBJ1-1|TRBD1|.
CASSLGLRGRRNTEAFF
TGCGCCAGCAGCTTGGGCCTTAGGGGGCGCCGGAACACTGAAGCTTTCTTT
>TRBV20-1|TRBJ2-2|.|.
CSASGDRIYGELFF
TGCAGTGCGAGTGGCGACAGGATATACGGGGAGCTGTTTTTT
>TRBV12-2|TRBJ2-1|.|.
CASRLAPSPGQGVLNEQFF
TGTGCAAGTCGCTTAGCGCCGTCCCCGGGACAGGGAGTACTCAATGAGCAGTTCTTC
>TRBV10-1|TRBJ2-3|.|.
CASNQARNRRGSCTDTQYF
TGCGCCAGCAACCAAGCACGAAATCGAAGGGGTTCGTGCACAGATACGCAGTATTTT
>TRBV5-4|TRBJ2-1|.|.
CASSLTLAYEQFF
TGTGCCAGCAGCTTGACCTTAGCGTATGAGCAGTTCTTC
>TRBV28|TRBJ1-5|.|few
CASSTGTSNQPQHF
TGTGCCAGCAGCACCGGGACAAGCAATCAGCCCCAGCATTTT
>TRBV27|TRBJ1-2|TRBD1|.
CASRSTGGYYGYTF
TGTGCCAGCAGGTCGACAGGGGGGTACTATGGCTACACCTTC
>TRBV9|TRBJ2-3|TRBD2|.
CASSPRPLSGDTQYF
TGTGCCAGCAGCCCAAGGCCCCTTAGCGGGGATACGCAGTATTTT
>TRBV7-9|TRBJ1-4|TRBD1|.
CASSRPGQQNEKLFF
TGTGCCAGCAGCCGGCCGGGACAGCAGAATGAAAAACTGTTTTTT
>TRBV2|TRBJ1-1|.|.
CASSPNGVNTEAFF
TGTGCCAGCAGTCCGAACGGAGTGAACACTGAAGCTTTCTTT
>TRBV6-6|TRBJ1-4|TRBD1|few
CASSQGTGREKLFF
TGTGCCAGCAGCCAGGGGACAGGGCGAGAAAAACTGTTTTTT